The clone carrying this T cell receptor (beta chain) was seen just once. The sample comes from a study of CD8 T cells in Susac syndrome. It was with random hexamers that about 0.45 to 1 ug RNA was reverse transcribed. Coverage of TCR beta CDR3 amplification by immunoSEQ multiplex PCR extended to 54 Vbeta and 13 Jbeta. TCRdb reprocessed the immunoSEQ multiplex PCR reads with MiXCR, giving one entry per CDR3 protein. This table has 95,000 to 150,000 distinct CDR3 sequences, roughly 94% appearing once. The CDR3 loop spans 12 amino acids. Trimming took off 3 bases at V and 4 bases at J, with 6 bases between the two ends. In germline, CDR1 is SGDLS, CDR2 YYNGEE.

The sample was CD8+ T cells from PBMCs. The chain links TRBV9 to TRBJ2-3; D unclear. The source is a human donor with Susac syndrome. The CDR3 nucleotides are TGTGCCAGCAGCGCGACGGCAGATACGCAGTATTTT. Its translation: CASSATADTQYF. The variable domain in full, completed from reference TRBV9 and TRBJ2-3, reads DSGVTQTPKHLITATGQRVTLRCSPRSGDLSVYWYQQSLDQGLQFLIQYYNGEERAKGNILERFSAQQFPDLHSELNLSSLELGDSALYFCASSATADTQYFGPGTRLTVL.